The 25 T cell receptor beta chains given below trace back to one sample, sequenced in a study of radiotherapy plus CTLA-4 blockade in lung cancer. The data were produced by immunoSEQ multiplex PCR, yet TCRdb's version contains in-frame clones alone and is incomplete. The sample carries about 60,000 clones, 77% recorded once. This material consisted of peripheral blood, taken from a patient treated with radiotherapy plus ipilimumab. All receptors come from a human donor with non-small cell lung cancer who had a partial response to radiotherapy plus ipilimumab.

This clone was found once. The J gene is TRBJ2-7, the V gene TRBV6-5, with 12 bases matching TRBD1. Trimming cost V 6 bases and J 12 bases; bases outside gene matches: 15. The CDR3 extends over 15 amino acids. CDR1 and CDR2 (germline): MNHEY, SVGAGI. The CDR3 region has the DNA TGTGCCAGCAGCCCTCCCGGGACAGGGGGCAAATCCTGGTACTTC. Protein: CASSPPGTGGKSWYF.

The chain uses TRBV5-4 and TRBJ1-2; TRBD1 matches at 8 bases. Germline V CDR1 and CDR2: SGHNT, YYREEE (reference sequence). The J segment lost 3 bases and the V segment lost 6 bases, leaving 4 bases of the junction unmatched. There are 13 residues in the CDR3. The CDR3 coding sequence is TGTGCCAGCAAACCACAGGGGGACTATGGCTACACCTTC. It yields the protein CASKPQGDYGYTF.

V and J are TRBV9 and TRBJ2-3; D is possibly TRBD2 (6 bases). CDR1 SGDLS and CDR2 YYNGEE come from the germline V gene. The CDR3 loop spans 15 amino acids. The V gene lost 2 bases and the J gene lost 1 base, with 11 bases spanning the gap. CDR3: CASSVGASGTDTQYF. CDR3 DNA: TGTGCCAGCAGCGTTGGTGCTAGCGGCACAGATACGCAGTATTTT.

The chain is built from TRBV10-3 and TRBJ2-7; TRBD1 matches 8 bases. The germline gives CDR1 ENHRY, CDR2 SYGVKD. CDR3 length: 13 amino acids. With V trimmed by 8 bases and J by 0 bases, 3 bases remained unmatched. The CDR3 protein is CAIGDRSSYEQYF. CDR3 in DNA: TGTGCCATCGGGGACAGGAGCTCCTACGAGCAGTACTTC.

The J gene is TRBJ2-1, the V gene TRBV4-1; unclear D gene. Germline V gives CDR1 MGHRA, CDR2 YSYEKL. V lost 3 bases, J lost 8 bases, and 5 bases lay in between. The CDR3 length is 11 residues. The CDR3 DNA reads as TGCGCCAGCAGCCACAGCGATGAGCAGTTCTTC. Its protein product is CASSHSDEQFF.

The chain joins TRBV27 to TRBJ2-2; D remains ambiguous. This CDR3 is 14 amino acids long. V lost 0 bases and J 6 bases, leaving 8 bases between the germline ends. The germline gives CDR1 MNHEY, CDR2 SMNVEV (reference sequence). CDR3 protein: CASSLSNYPGELFF. CDR3 DNA sequence: TGTGCCAGCAGTTTATCGAACTACCCCGGGGAGCTGTTTTTT.

This CDR3 reads CASSQAPAKNTEAFF. In DNA form, the CDR3 reads TGCGCCAGCAGCCAAGCCCCCGCGAAGAACACTGAAGCTTTCTTT. V and J are TRBV4-1 and TRBJ1-1; D unclear. Trimming took off 1 base at V and 1 base at J, with 10 bases between the two ends. This CDR3 is 15 amino acids long. From germline, CDR1 is MGHRA and CDR2 YSYEKL.

The sample holds one count of this clone. CDR3 residues: CATQGNSKNIQYF. CDR3 in DNA: TGTGCCACCCAGGGGAACTCCAAAAACATTCAGTACTTC. The rearrangement uses TRBV19 and TRBJ2-4, with D perhaps TRBD1 (6 bases). The CDR3 is 13 residues long. Germline lookup yields CDR1 LNHDA and CDR2 SQIVND (reference sequence). The germline V and J ends were trimmed by 10 bases and 2 bases, with 12 bases remaining between them.

V is TRBV10-3 and J is TRBJ2-2, with TRBD1 matching over 7 bases. Trimming cost V 4 bases and J 4 bases; bases outside gene matches: 6. The CDR3 spans 15 residues. The V gene's germline CDR1 is ENHRY and CDR2 SYGVKD. CDR3 residues: CAISGGTEATGELFF. The CDR3 nucleotides are TGTGCCATCAGTGGAGGGACAGAGGCCACCGGGGAGCTGTTTTTT.

The chain combines TRBV7-9 with TRBJ2-5; unclear D gene. Germline CDR1 SEHNR, CDR2 FQNEAQ (reference sequence). CDR3 length: 11 amino acids. Trimming cost V 5 bases and J 13 bases, with 14 bases left between them. CDR3 sequence reads: CASSPSRGGYF. CDR3 DNA: TGTGCCAGCAGCCCATCGCGAGGTGGGTACTTC. The complete variable domain, with remaining parts taken from reference TRBV7-9 and TRBJ2-5, reads DTGVSQNPRHKITKRGQNVTFRCDPISEHNRLYWYRQTLGQGPEFLTYFQNEAQLEKSRLLSDRFSAERPKGSFSTLEIQRTEQGDSAMYLCASSPSRGGYFGPGTRLLVL.

The chain links TRBV5-1 to TRBJ2-7; D might be TRBD1 (9 bases). V lost 4 bases and J lost 5, with 19 bases in between. Germline CDR1 SGHRS, CDR2 YFSETQ. The CDR3 runs to 15 residues. CDR3 protein: CASSPGGTGRNEQYF. The CDR3 region has the DNA TGCGCCAGCAGCCCGGGGGGGACAGGGCGGAACGAGCAGTACTTC.

The CDR3 here is CASSLGGETEAFF. For the CDR3, the DNA is TGCGCCAGCAGCTTAGGTGGGGAGACTGAAGCTTTCTTT. The rearrangement links TRBV5-1 to TRBJ1-1; D is uncertain. This CDR3 comprises 13 residues. Germline-derived CDR1 and CDR2 are SGHRS and YFSETQ. V lost 2 bases and J lost 5, with 10 bases in between.

V and J are TRBV19 and TRBJ1-5; 9 nucleotides match TRBD1. The CDR3 runs 15 residues. V trimming: 5 bases; J trimming: 6 bases; junction bases outside the gene matches: 8. CDR1 is LNHDA and CDR2 is SQIVND in the germline V gene (reference sequence). CDR3 coding DNA: TGTGCCAGTAGTTACGGCGGACAGGGGTTTCAGCCCCAGCATTTT. Translating it yields CASSYGGQGFQPQHF.

The rearrangement joins TRBV19 to TRBJ1-4; 8 bases are a match to TRBD1. Per the germline V gene, CDR1 is LNHDA and CDR2 is SQIVND (reference sequence). This CDR3 has 14 residues. Germline trimming cut 3 bases from V and 4 bases from J; bases unmatched to any gene: 1. CDR3 residues: CASSMGQVNEKLFF. The CDR3 nucleotides read TGTGCCAGTAGTATGGGACAGGTTAATGAAAAACTGTTTTTT.

The CDR3 protein is CASSLGQGPLYEQYF. The CDR3 DNA is TGTGCCAGCAGCTTAGGACAGGGCCCCCTCTACGAGCAGTACTTC. This rearrangement joins TRBV13 to TRBJ2-5; D is possibly TRBD1 (6 bases). TRBJ2-7 matches the DNA end more closely, so the J call is doubtful. CDR3 size: 15 residues. The germline CDR1 and CDR2 sequences are PRHDT and FYEKMQ (reference sequence).

V usage is TRBV6-6 and J usage is TRBJ2-1; D might be TRBD1 (6 bases). This CDR3 has 15 amino acids. The germline V gene encodes CDR1 MNHNY and CDR2 SVGAGI (reference sequence). Trimming pared 2 bases from V and 5 bases from J, leaving 13 bases between. DNA of the CDR3: TGTGCCAGCAGTTACCGTAGGGGGTCAGACAATGAGCAGTTCTTC. Its translation: CASSYRRGSDNEQFF.

This chain uses TRBV19 with TRBJ2-4; 13 nucleotides agree with TRBD2. This CDR3 is 20 amino acids long. J gave up 2 bases and V 2 bases, and 12 bases lay outside the gene matches. Germline-derived CDR1 and CDR2 are LNHDA and SQIVND (reference sequence). The CDR3 DNA is TGTGCCAGTAGTATAAGGCGCTTCGGACTAGCGGGGGAAACCAAAAACATTCAGTACTTC. This sequence encodes CASSIRRFGLAGETKNIQYF.

The V gene is TRBV4-3, the J gene TRBJ1-6; D remains ambiguous. V was cut by 4 bases and J by 5 bases, with 15 bases left in between. The CDR3 is 16 amino acids. CDR1 is LGHNA and CDR2 is YSLEER in the germline V gene. CDR3: CASSLGLRGNNSPLHF. The CDR3 coding sequence is TGCGCCAGCAGCCTTGGTCTACGAGGGAATAATTCACCCCTCCACTTT.

The gene calls are TRBV5-4 and TRBJ2-2, with TRBD2 matching 8 bases. Per the germline V gene, CDR1 is SGHNT and CDR2 is YYREEE (reference sequence). J was trimmed by 6 bases and V by 4 bases; bases with no gene match: 2. The CDR3 runs 13 residues. The CDR3 DNA follows: TGTGCCAGCAGCGTGACTAGCGCCGGGGAGCTGTTTTTT. It yields the protein CASSVTSAGELFF.

The chain couples TRBV7-6 to TRBJ2-7; D uncertain. V shed 5 bases and J shed 1 base, with 9 bases lying between them. The germline V gene encodes CDR1 SGHVS and CDR2 FNYEAQ. The CDR3 covers 13 residues. CDR3 sequence (DNA): TGTGCCAGCAGCGCAACAGATTCCTACGAGCAGTACTTC. It translates to CASSATDSYEQYF.

V and J are TRBV7-2 and TRBJ2-7; TRBD1 agrees at 8 bases. Germline V gives CDR1 SGHTA, CDR2 FQGNSA. The CDR3 runs 16 residues. Trimming cost V 5 bases and J 2 bases; bases outside gene matches: 11. In nucleotides, the CDR3 is TGTGCCAGCAGCATCACAGGGACAGGTGGCACCTACGAGCAGTACTTC. Translating gives CASSITGTGGTYEQYF.

This clone showed up just a few times. This sequence joins TRBV19 and TRBJ1-5; D call uncertain. The CDR3 covers 12 residues. V was clipped by 8 bases and J by 4 bases, with 9 bases between them. Germline lookup yields CDR1 LNHDA and CDR2 SQIVND (reference sequence). CDR3 loop: CASRSGNQPQHF. DNA of the CDR3: TGTGCCAGTCGTTCGGGGAATCAGCCCCAGCATTTT.

This clone was picked up a small number of times. Other DNA sequences in the same sample also yield this CDR3. V gene TRBV6-5 combines with J gene TRBJ1-6; tentative D call: TRBD1 (5 bases). Deletions cut 5 bases from V and 2 bases from J, with 7 bases between. This CDR3 has 14 residues. The germline gives CDR1 MNHEY, CDR2 SVGAGI. CDR3 sequence reads: CASSAGPYNSPLHF. The CDR3 bases are TGTGCCAGCAGTGCGGGACCCTATAATTCACCCCTCCACTTT.

This chain links TRBV19 with TRBJ2-7; 12 bases align to TRBD2. This CDR3 has 16 residues. Germline V gene lookup returns CDR1 LNHDA and CDR2 SQIVND (reference sequence). The V and J ends lost 5 bases and 3 bases, in that order; junction bases with no gene match: 8. CDR3 sequence: CASSSRTSGDDYEQYF. The CDR3 nucleotides are TGTGCCAGTAGTTCTAGGACTAGCGGGGACGACTACGAGCAGTACTTC.

V usage is TRBV6-5 and J usage is TRBJ2-1; D is possibly TRBD1 (7 bases). The V end was cut by 8 bases, the J end by 9 bases, with 20 bases between. The CDR3 runs 14 residues. Per the germline V gene, CDR1 is MNHEY and CDR2 is SVGAGI. The DNA for the CDR3 is TGTGCCAGCGTTGCGGAGGGGGCAGGGGGTGAGCAGTTCTTC. Its protein is CASVAEGAGGEQFF.